This T cell receptor beta chain was recorded in a study of OX40 agonist ivuxolimab in advanced cancers. Germline loops: CDR1 SGHVS, CDR2 FQNEAQ. Trimming left V 1 base short and J 5 bases short, with 14 bases between. The CDR3 is made up of 15 amino acids. Clones were sequenced by immunoSEQ multiplex PCR, and TCRdb holds only the in-frame ones, with some missing. The sample lists some 60,000 clones, approximately 90% occurring once. Sequences were derived from CD4+ or CD8+ T cells sorted from blood, sampled in a trial of the OX40 agonist ivuxolimab. This sequence was found in an adult with an advanced solid tumor such as melanoma, head and neck, liver or kidney cancer. V is TRBV7-8 and J is TRBJ2-5, with D maybe TRBD2 (7 bases). The CDR3, as DNA: TGTGCCAGCAGCTTAGGACCGGGGGGCCGGGAGACCCAGTACTTC. This encodes CASSLGPGGRETQYF.